The 24 T cell receptor beta chains in this list originate from one sample, sequenced in a study of cytomegalovirus exposure and HLA in healthy donors (TCRdb year 2017). The library was made by the immunoSEQ multiplex PCR assay. TCRdb limited this immuneACCESS table to in-frame rearrangements with V and J called. A share of clones is missing; checked studies link under half to unresolved V genes, and the rest is unexplained. Present in this sample are over 150,000 clones, about nine tenths of which were seen just once. The ten largest clones add up to 4% to 4.5% of the sample. Sequences were obtained from PBMCs. Receptor source: a man aged 18 to 29 in good health and CMV-seropositive.

The chain uses TRBV9 and TRBJ2-7, with 9 positions matching TRBD1. V lost 3 bases and J lost 7; bases outside the gene matches: 5. Germline CDR1 is SGDLS and CDR2 is YYNGEE. CDR3 length equals 13 residues. The CDR3, as DNA: TGTGCCAGCAGCGGCGGACAGGGGTGGGAGCAGTACTTC. Its translation: CASSGGQGWEQYF.

This chain uses TRBV27 with TRBJ2-1; 10 bases fit TRBD2. CDR3 length equals 19 residues. V was pared by 2 bases and J by 4 bases, with 14 bases of the junction left unmatched. Germline loops: CDR1 MNHEY, CDR2 SMNVEV (reference sequence). CDR3 in DNA: TGTGCCAGCAGTTTAGGGGGGCTAGCGGGAGCCCGCGGGTACAATGAGCAGTTCTTC. Amino acid sequence: CASSLGGLAGARGYNEQFF.

The chain employs TRBV9 and TRBJ2-1; 8 nucleotides match TRBD2. Trimming cost V 4 bases and J 4 bases; bases outside gene matches: 10. The V gene's germline CDR1 is SGDLS and CDR2 YYNGEE. The CDR3 has 16 amino acids. The CDR3 DNA follows: TGTGCCAGCAGCACCACGACTAGCGTGAGATACAATGAGCAGTTCTTC. It codes for CASSTTTSVRYNEQFF.

The rearrangement links TRBV29-1 to TRBJ1-2; perhaps TRBD1 as D (5 bases). The ends were cut back, 6 bases at V and 3 bases at J, with 20 bases in the middle. The CDR3 length is 15 residues. Germline V gene sequence: CDR1 SQVTM, CDR2 ANQGSEA. CDR3 in DNA: TGCAGCGTGTTTTCGGGAGGGACTGGGGACTATGGCTACACCTTC. Translating gives CSVFSGGTGDYGYTF. The whole variable domain, remainder taken from reference TRBV29-1 and TRBJ1-2, is SAVISQKPSRDICQRGTSLTIQCQVDSQVTMMFWYRQQPGQSLTLIATANQGSEATYESGFVIDKFPISRPNLTFSTLTVSNMSPEDSSIYLCSVFSGGTGDYGYTFGSGTRLTVV.

This clone was seen once. The rearrangement joins TRBV5-8 to TRBJ2-7; TRBD2 matches at 7 bases. CDR1 is SGHTS, CDR2 YDEGEE, per germline. Unmatched junction bases numbered 7, after V lost 10 bases and J lost 3 bases. This CDR3 has 12 residues. This CDR3 is CAARGSGYEQYF. The DNA for the CDR3 is TGTGCCGCCCGCGGGAGTGGCTACGAGCAGTACTTC.

The rearrangement uses TRBV9 and TRBJ2-7, with 7 bases fitting TRBD2. The germline gives CDR1 SGDLS, CDR2 YYNGEE. Trimming cost V 3 bases and J 6 bases; bases outside gene matches: 12. CDR3 length: 15 amino acids. The chain's CDR3 is CASSAPGTINGEQYF. CDR3 nucleotides: TGTGCCAGCAGCGCCCCCGGGACTATCAATGGCGAGCAGTACTTC.

This clone has only a few counts. The rearrangement joins TRBV6-6 to TRBJ1-2; D uncertain. CDR3 length equals 12 residues. Trimming pared 5 bases from V and 7 bases from J, leaving 11 bases between. CDR1 is MNHNY and CDR2 is SVGAGI in the germline V gene (reference sequence). The CDR3 region has the DNA TGTGCCAGCAGTCCAACTGGACTTGGCTACACCTTC. Amino acid sequence: CASSPTGLGYTF.

Only a few counts were recorded for this clone. This chain joins TRBV2 and TRBJ2-2; 10 bases align to TRBD1. V was pared by 4 bases and J by 7 bases, with 3 bases of the junction left unmatched. The germline V gene has CDR1 SNHLY and CDR2 FYNNEI. CDR3 length: 14 residues. The DNA of the CDR3 is TGTGCCAGCAGTGGGGACAGGGGAAGCGGGGAGCTGTTTTTT. Encoded protein: CASSGDRGSGELFF.

The chain links TRBV6-4 to TRBJ2-3, with D perhaps TRBD2 (6 bases). The CDR3 is 16 amino acids. The ends were cut back, 0 bases at V and 0 bases at J, with 10 bases in the middle. Germline V lookup: CDR1 MRHNA, CDR2 SNTAGT. CDR3 in DNA: TGTGCCAGCAGTGACTCGGGGGGTACTAGCACAGATACGCAGTATTTT. Protein sequence: CASSDSGGTSTDTQYF.

For the CDR3, the DNA is TGTGCCAGCAGCTTGGGGGCAGGCTTGGACTACGAGCAGTACTTC. It translates to CASSLGAGLDYEQYF. This chain uses TRBV5-4 with TRBJ2-7; D unclear. Per germline, CDR1 SGHNT and CDR2 YYREEE (reference sequence). The V end was cut by 0 bases, the J end by 3 bases, with 13 bases between. CDR3 length: 15 amino acids.

The chain employs TRBV11-2 and TRBJ2-2; the D is unclear. This CDR3 is built from 15 residues. The V end was cut by 2 bases, the J end by 0 bases, with 7 bases between. Germline V gives CDR1 SGHAT, CDR2 FQNNGV. CDR3 region: CASSLLETNTGELFF. DNA of the CDR3: TGTGCCAGCAGCTTACTGGAGACGAACACCGGGGAGCTGTTTTTT.

The chain is built from TRBV19 and TRBJ2-5; D gene ambiguous. The CDR3 runs to 13 residues. Per germline, CDR1 LNHDA and CDR2 SQIVND (reference sequence). V lost 1 base and J lost 3, with 6 bases in between. The CDR3 sequence is CASSIGRKETQYF. The DNA of the CDR3 is TGTGCCAGTAGTATAGGCAGAAAAGAGACCCAGTACTTC.

The chain combines TRBV27 with TRBJ2-7, with 7 bases aligning to TRBD1. The CDR3 extends over 13 amino acids. V was clipped by 5 bases and J by 4 bases; unmatched bases: 5. Per the germline V gene, CDR1 is MNHEY and CDR2 is SMNVEV (reference sequence). CDR3 nucleotides: TGTGCCAGCAGTATATTGACAGGGTACGAGCAGTACTTC. It is translated as CASSILTGYEQYF.

The rearrangement links TRBV4-2 to TRBJ2-1, with 11 bases matching TRBD2. V shed 0 bases and J 3 bases; nucleotides not matched to a gene: 7. There are 18 residues in the CDR3. Per the germline V gene, CDR1 is LGHNA and CDR2 is YNFKEQ. CDR3 DNA sequence: TGTGCCAGCAGCCAAGATCCCGGGACTAGCGGATACTACAATGAGCAGTTCTTC. Translated: CASSQDPGTSGYYNEQFF.

The V call is TRBV12-5, the J call TRBJ2-7, with D tentatively TRBD1 (6 bases). The CDR3 extends over 13 amino acids. Trimming left V 1 base short and J 8 bases short, with 12 bases between. Per germline, CDR1 LGHNT and CDR2 FRNRAP. CDR3 amino acids: CASGLGTVGKQYF. DNA for the CDR3: TGTGCTAGTGGTTTGGGGACAGTCGGCAAGCAGTACTTC.

The rearrangement joins TRBV10-3 to TRBJ2-7; TRBD2 matches 7 bases. The CDR3 loop spans 14 amino acids. V lost 2 bases, J lost 4 bases, and 5 bases stayed unmatched. Germline lookup yields CDR1 ENHRY and CDR2 SYGVKD. The CDR3 region has the DNA TGTGCCATCAGTGAGGGGCGGGAGAAGTACGAGCAGTACTTC. Translated, it gives CAISEGREKYEQYF.

This sequence joins TRBV2 and TRBJ2-3, with 12 nucleotides matching TRBD2. Germline V lookup: CDR1 SNHLY, CDR2 FYNNEI. After removal of 6 bases from V and 5 bases from J, the junction contained 9 bases not matched to a gene. The CDR3 totals 16 residues. In DNA, the CDR3 is TGTGCCAGCAGATCCCTAGCGGGAGGGTCTGGAGATACGCAGTATTTT. Its protein is CASRSLAGGSGDTQYF.

The chain employs TRBV27 and TRBJ1-4; D may be TRBD1 (5 bases). CDR1 MNHEY and CDR2 SMNVEV come from the germline V gene (reference sequence). V lost 5 bases and J lost 13, with 17 bases in between. The CDR3 sequence is 13 residues long. In DNA, the CDR3 is TGTGCCAGCAGTGCGCCGGGACTCCCTACACTGTTTTTT. Translated: CASSAPGLPTLFF.

The V gene is TRBV2, the J gene TRBJ1-4; D possibly corresponds to TRBD1 (5 bases). Germline CDR1 reads SNHLY; CDR2 reads FYNNEI. The V and J ends lost 8 bases and 0 bases respectively, with 7 bases between them. This CDR3 has 13 residues. Written as DNA, the CDR3 is TGTGCCAGCTGCAGGGCAACTAATGAAAAACTGTTTTTT. Its translation is CASCRATNEKLFF. Filled out from reference TRBV2 and TRBJ1-4, the complete variable domain reads EPEVTQTPSHQVTQMGQEVILRCVPISNHLYFYWYRQILGQKVEFLVSFYNNEISEKSEIFDDQFSVERPDGSNFTLKIRSTKLEDSAMYFCASCRATNEKLFFGSGTQLSVL.

V gene TRBV2 combines with J gene TRBJ2-7, with D perhaps TRBD1 (6 bases). This CDR3 comprises 12 residues. CDR1 SNHLY and CDR2 FYNNEI come from the germline V gene. Trimming shortened V by 6 bases and J by 7 bases, and 13 bases separated the two germline ends. CDR3 DNA: TGTGCCAGCAGGACGGACAGTCGGGAGCAGTACTTC. It specifies CASRTDSREQYF.

V usage is TRBV27 and J usage is TRBJ2-5; 7 nucleotides align to TRBD2. Germline V gene lookup returns CDR1 MNHEY and CDR2 SMNVEV (reference sequence). V shed 1 base and J 5 bases; nucleotides not matched to a gene: 13. CDR3 length: 17 amino acids. The CDR3: CASSLWGRGVKRETQYF. Written as DNA, the CDR3 is TGTGCCAGCAGTTTATGGGGCCGGGGGGTAAAAAGGGAGACCCAGTACTTC.

The CDR3 sequence: CASSLGQGVTYEQYF. CDR3 in DNA: TGTGCCAGCAGCTTAGGACAGGGTGTCACCTACGAGCAGTACTTC. V gene TRBV11-3 combines with J gene TRBJ2-7, with 7 positions matching TRBD1. This CDR3 spans 15 amino acids. Germline CDR1 is SGHNT and CDR2 is YENEEA. V lost 1 base to trimming and J lost 2 bases; unmatched junction nucleotides: 5.

A single count supports this clone. The chain carries TRBV5-4 and TRBJ2-7; TRBD2 might be the D (6 bases). This CDR3 region has 13 residues. Germline CDR1 SGHNT, CDR2 YYREEE (reference sequence). The germline V and J ends were trimmed by 0 bases and 5 bases, with 9 bases remaining between them. The CDR3 spells CASSLAGANEQYF. CDR3 sequence (DNA): TGTGCCAGCAGCTTGGCGGGAGCCAACGAGCAGTACTTC. The complete variable domain, with remaining parts taken from reference TRBV5-4 and TRBJ2-7, reads ETGVTQSPTHLIKTRGQQVTLRCSSQSGHNTVSWYQQALGQGPQFIFQYYREEENGRGNFPPRFSGLQFPNYSSELNVNALELDDSALYLCASSLAGANEQYFGPGTRLTVT.

The gene calls are TRBV5-4 and TRBJ2-5, with 11 bases lining up with TRBD2. This CDR3 has 18 residues. The trim removed 2 bases at V and 3 bases at J, leaving 12 bases unmatched. Germline CDR1 SGHNT, CDR2 YYREEE (reference sequence). CDR3 in DNA: TGTGCCAGCAGCTTTCCCGACCTCATAGCGGGAGGGAAAGAGACCCAGTACTTC. Protein product: CASSFPDLIAGGKETQYF.